Below, one T cell receptor beta chain is given with its context. What it binds is not known. PCR primers comprised 60 Vbeta and 13 Jbeta primers. TCRdb's copy holds only in-frame clones and misses some; the assay was immunoSEQ multiplex PCR. Of approximately 210,000 clones listed, 87% are singletons. The data belong to a study of cytomegalovirus exposure and HLA in healthy donors. Study-level findings and limits: Per published accounts, TCR beta sequences correctly predicted the HLA-A and HLA-B alleles of most subjects. A later analysis found TCR association rates differed by HLA locus, highest for DRB1 and lowest for HLA-C. Listed as cytomegalovirus-associated were 150 to 200 TCR beta chains.

The CDR3 covers 14 residues. CDR1 and CDR2 from the germline V gene are MNHEY and SMNVEV (reference sequence). The sequencing sample was made of PBMCs. This receptor was obtained from a man in his thirties or forties in good health and CMV-seronegative. V and J are TRBV27 and TRBJ2-5; 9 bases are a match to TRBD1. The DNA end is more similar to TRBJ2-7, so the J call may be wrong. CDR3 DNA sequence: TGTGCCAGCAAGGACAGGGGAGGGGTCTACGAGCAGTACTTC. Its translation: CASKDRGGVYEQYF.